This T cell receptor beta chain came from a study of cytomegalovirus exposure and HLA in healthy donors. Findings of the study overall: A highly shared variant cluster was judged a likely technical artifact. Association with HLA alleles at 0.05 false discovery rate was found for 15,000 to 20,000 TCR beta sequences in a later analysis.

Regarding this clone: Its antigen is not known.

The PCR had 60 Vbeta and 13 Jbeta primers. Here immunoSEQ multiplex PCR was the method, and the copy in TCRdb shows in-frame clones only, minus some. Of under 300,000 clones in the sample, about nine tenths are singletons; the top ten hold roughly 1.5%. Trimming took 3 bases from V and 1 from J, leaving 21 bases between them. The CDR3 contains 18 residues. Germline V gene lookup returns CDR1 KGHSH and CDR2 LQKENI. The sequenced sample consisted of PBMCs. The chain links TRBV18 to TRBJ1-1, with a possible D match to TRBD1 (6 bases). The clonotype originates from a girl aged 2 to 10 in good health and CMV-seronegative. The CDR3 is CASSPSKANRDQNTEAFF. The CDR3 DNA sequence: TGTGCCAGCTCACCCTCGAAGGCTAACAGGGACCAGAACACTGAAGCTTTCTTT.